A single sample gave rise to the 5 T cell receptor beta chains below, sequenced in a study of T cell changes during pregnancy in multiple sclerosis. Sequenced by immunoSEQ multiplex PCR; TCRdb stores in-frame clones only, minus some. The sample includes approximately 31,000 clones, roughly 91% of them seen just once. The material was CD4+ T cells from peripheral blood mononuclear cells, obtained in the second trimester of pregnancy. Receptors originate from a female donor with multiple sclerosis, enrolled in a pregnancy study.

The chain has TRBV14 and TRBJ2-7; TRBD2 matches 10 bases. CDR3 length equals 18 residues. The germline V gene encodes CDR1 SGHDN and CDR2 FVKESK. After removal of 5 bases from V and 7 bases from J, the junction contained 20 bases not matched to a gene. The chain's CDR3 is CASSGSRKAGGPRGEQYF. In DNA, the CDR3 is TGTGCCAGCAGCGGATCAAGGAAAGCGGGAGGGCCGAGGGGTGAGCAGTACTTC.

This chain joins TRBV27 and TRBJ2-1; 14 nucleotides match TRBD2. With 3 bases clipped from V and 8 bases from J, the junction kept 9 bases outside the gene matches. Germline assignment: CDR1 MNHEY and CDR2 SMNVEV (reference sequence). The CDR3 runs 17 residues. The CDR3 sequence is CASSLRQGTSGRHEQFF. CDR3 bases: TGTGCCAGCAGTTTGAGACAGGGGACTAGCGGGAGACATGAGCAGTTCTTC.

V usage is TRBV5-1 and J usage is TRBJ2-7, with TRBD1 matching 8 bases. The CDR3 covers 16 residues. Germline V gene data show CDR1 as SGHRS and CDR2 as YFSETQ. J lost 3 bases, V lost 0 bases, and 8 bases had no gene match. This chain's CDR3 is CASSLEGQGSNYEQYF. CDR3 nucleotide sequence: TGCGCCAGCAGCTTGGAAGGACAGGGAAGTAACTACGAGCAGTACTTC.

The chain has TRBV25-1 and TRBJ2-3; TRBD2 is a possible D gene (5 bases). The CDR3 runs to 14 residues. Trimming removed 5 bases at V and 2 bases at J, with 11 bases between. The germline gives CDR1 MGHDK, CDR2 SYGVNS. CDR3 DNA sequence: TGTGCCAGCAGTCGTGGACTTGACACAGATACGCAGTATTTT. Its translation is CASSRGLDTDTQYF. The whole variable domain, remainder taken from reference TRBV25-1 and TRBJ2-3, is EADIYQTPRYLVIGTGKKITLECSQTMGHDKMYWYQQDPGMELHLIHYSYGVNSTEKGDLSSESTVSRIRTEHFPLTLESARPSHTSQYLCASSRGLDTDTQYFGPGTRLTVL.

The genes are TRBV6-4 and TRBJ1-1; D gene uncertain. The CDR3 spans 13 residues. Trimming removed 6 bases at V and 0 bases at J, with 8 bases between. Germline V CDR1 and CDR2: MRHNA, SNTAGT. The CDR3 loop is CASRRGLNTEAFF. The DNA of the CDR3 is TGTGCCAGCAGAAGAGGGTTGAACACTGAAGCTTTCTTT.